These 17 T cell receptor beta chains came from one sample sequenced in a study of T-cell memory formation after mild COVID-19 listed by TCRdb under 2021. Library preparation employed 5' RACE. Sequenced on an Illumina NovaSeq 6000. The public reads were quality trimmed at Q25 with fastp and then assembled into clones with MiXCR by TCRdb, keeping productive beta chains. Records with the same CDR3 protein are collapsed into one entry carrying the most frequent genes and DNA. This sample holds 350,000 to 450,000 distinct CDR3 sequences; under 30% were observed only once. The ten largest account for about 13% of the sample. Sequencing was done on a sample of PBMCs or a T cell subset sorted from them (not recorded which). Receptors were obtained from an adult woman who had mild COVID-19 (a few samples of this study predate the infection). The sample titles of this study are shuffled in the database, so cell type and time point are left out; the donor was told from shared clones.

In this sample, this clonotype turned up a few times. The CDR3 loop is CASSQGQGYTEAFF. CDR3 nucleotide sequence: TGTGCCAGCAGCCAGGGACAGGGATACACTGAAGCTTTCTTT. V gene TRBV5-5 combines with J gene TRBJ1-1; TRBD1 matches at 9 bases. This CDR3 is built from 14 residues. V shed 4 bases and J 3 bases; nucleotides not matched to a gene: 4. Germline V gives CDR1 SGHKS, CDR2 YYEKEE (reference sequence).

This clonotype has more than one count but fewer than ten. The chain carries TRBV7-6 and TRBJ2-1, with D uncertain. With 0 bases removed from V and 7 bases from J, the gap between germline ends came to 10 bases. The CDR3 covers 14 residues. The V gene's germline CDR1 is SGHVS and CDR2 FNYEAQ. This CDR3 reads CASSLAPVGNEQFF. The CDR3 nucleotides read TGTGCCAGCAGCTTAGCCCCGGTGGGGAATGAGCAGTTCTTC.

A few counts support this clonotype. V usage is TRBV13 and J usage is TRBJ2-1; 7 nucleotides agree with TRBD2. This CDR3 region has 15 residues. Trimming at V came to 4 bases and at J to 3 bases, leaving 6 bases not matched to a gene. Germline assignment: CDR1 PRHDT and CDR2 FYEKMQ (reference sequence). The CDR3 DNA sequence: TGTGCCAGCAGCTCGGCGGGGGTTGGCTACAATGAGCAGTTCTTC. It translates to CASSSAGVGYNEQFF.

The chain employs TRBV3-1 and TRBJ1-4, with TRBD1 matching over 7 bases. The V gene end was trimmed by 5 bases and the J gene end by 2 bases; junction bases not matched to a gene: 8. The CDR3 runs 16 residues. Germline CDR1 is LGHDT and CDR2 is YNNKEL (reference sequence). CDR3 region: CASSARGYGTNEKLFF. CDR3 bases: TGTGCCAGCAGCGCCAGGGGGTATGGGACTAATGAAAAACTGTTTTTT. The variable domain in full, with the rest retrieved from reference TRBV3-1 and TRBJ1-4, is DTAVSQTPKYLVTQMGNDKSIKCEQNLGHDTMYWYKQDSKKFLKIMFSYNNKELIINETVPNRFSPKSPDKAHLNLHINSLELGDSAVYFCASSARGYGTNEKLFFGSGTQLSVL.

This chain connects TRBV16 to TRBJ2-1; a weak D match, TRBD2 (6 bases). Germline CDR1 and CDR2: KGHSY and FQNENV. V dropped 4 bases and J dropped 6 bases, with 13 bases sitting between them. The CDR3 consists of 14 residues. Here the CDR3 reads CASSRAGLINEQFF. Here the CDR3 DNA reads TGTGCCAGCAGCCGAGCTGGACTAATCAATGAGCAGTTCTTC. Full variable domain (outside the CDR3, taken from reference TRBV16 and TRBJ2-1): GEEVAQTPKHLVRGEGQKAKLYCAPIKGHSYVFWYQQVLKNEFKFLISFQNENVFDETGMPKERFSAKCLPNSPCSLEIQATKLEDSAVYFCASSRAGLINEQFFGPGTRLTVL.

This clonotype was seen more than once but under ten times. DNA of the CDR3: TGTGCCAGCAGCTTAGAGGCAGGGACGATCTATGGCTACACCTTC. This sequence encodes CASSLEAGTIYGYTF. This rearrangement joins TRBV11-2 to TRBJ1-2; D perhaps matches TRBD1 (5 bases). Germline-derived CDR1 and CDR2 are SGHAT and FQNNGV. The length of the CDR3 is 15 residues. V was shortened by 0 bases and J by 4 bases, with 12 bases between the two germline ends.

This clonotype was seen only a few times. J is TRBJ2-5 and V is TRBV7-9; D is unresolved. The V end was cut by 6 bases, the J end by 5 bases, with 13 bases between. The germline V gene encodes CDR1 SEHNR and CDR2 FQNEAQ (reference sequence). The CDR3 runs to 13 residues. The CDR3 sequence is CASSPPITETQYF. The CDR3 bases are TGTGCCAGCAGTCCCCCGATTACGGAGACCCAGTACTTC.

This clonotype was counted between two and nine times. The V gene is TRBV5-6, the J gene TRBJ2-7; the D is unclear. Germline lookup yields CDR1 SGHDT and CDR2 YYEEEE. The CDR3 runs to 18 residues. V was shortened by 4 bases and J by 3 bases, with 26 bases between the two germline ends. This chain's CDR3 is CASSGGRSAGPQYYEQYF. The CDR3 nucleotides are TGTGCCAGCAGCGGCGGACGATCGGCAGGCCCTCAATACTACGAGCAGTACTTC.

The gene calls are TRBV4-2 and TRBJ2-3; TRBD2 matches at 7 bases. The CDR3 runs 17 residues. The V gene end was trimmed by 4 bases and the J gene end by 0 bases; junction bases not matched to a gene: 10. Germline CDR1 LGHNA, CDR2 YNFKEQ. CDR3 residues: CASSRVTGGRSTDTQYF. As DNA, the CDR3 is TGTGCCAGCAGCCGCGTTACTGGCGGGAGAAGCACAGATACGCAGTATTTT.

This clonotype was seen more than once but under ten times. The chain uses TRBV20-1 and TRBJ1-2, with 9 nucleotides matching TRBD1. The CDR3 is 15 amino acids. Germline V CDR1 and CDR2: DFQATT, SNEGSKA (reference sequence). Losses at the gene ends were 0 bases for V and 7 bases for J; bases not matched to a gene: 9. CDR3 residues: CSARDSWDREAGYTF. CDR3 in DNA: TGCAGTGCTAGAGATTCTTGGGACAGGGAGGCTGGCTACACCTTC.

The CDR3 is CASSLGTGPREQYF. The CDR3 DNA reads as TGCGCCAGCAGCTTGGGGACAGGGCCGCGAGAGCAGTACTTC. The chain joins TRBV5-1 to TRBJ2-7; 8 positions match TRBD1. Germline trimming cut 0 bases from V and 7 bases from J; bases unmatched to any gene: 6. Germline V gives CDR1 SGHRS, CDR2 YFSETQ. The CDR3 extends over 14 amino acids.

The sample holds a few counts of this clonotype. The chain uses TRBV7-9 and TRBJ2-1; 12 bases line up with TRBD2. The V and J ends lost 0 bases and 5 bases, in that order; junction bases with no gene match: 2. The CDR3 sequence is 16 residues long. From germline, CDR1 is SEHNR and CDR2 FQNEAQ (reference sequence). The CDR3 region is CASSLARTSGDNEQFF. For the CDR3, the DNA is TGTGCCAGCAGCTTAGCACGGACTAGCGGGGACAATGAGCAGTTCTTC.

The chain carries TRBV12-3 or TRBV12-4 and TRBJ1-4; D is perhaps TRBD1 (5 bases). V lost 5 bases, J lost 7 bases, and 11 bases lay in between. The CDR3 contains 13 residues. The DNA for the CDR3 is TGTGCCAGCAGTCCCAGGGAGGGTGAAAAACTGTTTTTT. Its translation is CASSPREGEKLFF.

Ten or more counts support this clonotype. The junction departs from germline at one end; a sequencing error may be responsible. The CDR3 DNA reads as TGTGCCAGCAGTTTAGGGCTAGCGGGCACAGATACGCAGTATTTT. It specifies CASSLGLAGTDTQYF. The chain carries TRBV5-1 and TRBJ2-3; 7 bases line up with TRBD2. The CDR3 is 15 amino acids. Germline V gene data show CDR1 as SGHRS and CDR2 as YFSETQ.

The chain links TRBV4-2 to TRBJ2-4; D gene unclear. CDR1 and CDR2 (germline): LGHNA, YNFKEQ. Trimming took 0 bases from V and 3 from J, leaving 18 bases between them. This CDR3 spans 18 amino acids. The CDR3 protein is CASSQEFVATGFKNIQYF. CDR3 nucleotides: TGTGCCAGCAGCCAAGAGTTTGTAGCCACCGGGTTCAAAAACATTCAGTACTTC.

The chain is built from TRBV5-1 and TRBJ2-1, with 7 nucleotides matching TRBD1. The CDR3 sequence is 13 residues long. V shed 4 bases, J shed 6 bases, and the junction held 4 bases outside the gene matches. Germline V gene data show CDR1 as SGHRS and CDR2 as YFSETQ. This CDR3 reads CASSLTGINEQFF. In DNA form, the CDR3 reads TGCGCCAGCAGCCTGACAGGGATCAATGAGCAGTTCTTC.

The sample holds a few counts of this clonotype. This chain connects TRBV24-1 to TRBJ2-7; tentatively, D is TRBD1 (6 bases). The CDR3 sequence is 17 residues long. Germline V CDR1 and CDR2: KGHDR, SFDVKD. V gave up 4 bases and J gave up 4 bases, with 22 bases separating them. The CDR3 loop reads CATSESNTGKRGYEQYF. The CDR3 DNA is TGTGCCACCAGTGAATCAAATACAGGGAAGAGAGGTTACGAGCAGTACTTC.